This T cell receptor (beta chain) was sequenced in a study of blood T cell repertoires in COVID-19. Germline CDR1 and CDR2: SGHTA and FQGNSA. V lost 5 bases and J lost 2, with 13 bases in between. The CDR3 has 15 amino acids. Data came from immunoSEQ multiplex PCR; TCRdb stores just in-frame clones and leaves some out. Among roughly 65,000 clones, approximately 79% were seen once, and the ten largest hold about 17%. The sequence was collected from a man aged 55 to 70 with acute or convalescent COVID-19. Sequencing was performed on peripheral blood. V usage is TRBV7-2 and J usage is TRBJ1-5; D perhaps matches TRBD1 (6 bases). This CDR3 reads CASSKQGHGNQPQHF. The CDR3 DNA reads TGTGCCAGCAGCAAACAGGGTCATGGCAATCAGCCCCAGCATTTT.